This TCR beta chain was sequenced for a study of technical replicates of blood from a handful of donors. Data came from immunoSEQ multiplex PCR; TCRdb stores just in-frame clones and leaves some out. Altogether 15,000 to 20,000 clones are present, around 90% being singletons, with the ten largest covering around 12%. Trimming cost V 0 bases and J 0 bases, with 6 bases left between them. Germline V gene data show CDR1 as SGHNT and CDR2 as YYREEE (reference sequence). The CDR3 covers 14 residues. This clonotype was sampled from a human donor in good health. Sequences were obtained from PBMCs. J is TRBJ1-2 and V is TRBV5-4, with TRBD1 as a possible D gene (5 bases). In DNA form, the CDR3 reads TGTGCCAGCAGCTTGGGGGGCGCTAACTATGGCTACACCTTC. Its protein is CASSLGGANYGYTF.